This T cell receptor beta chain was obtained from a study of cytomegalovirus exposure and HLA in healthy donors. Study-level results: In presence/absence analyses, roughly uniform sequencing depth across donors was assumed.

CDR1 SNHLY and CDR2 FYNNEI come from the germline V gene. Deletions cut 0 bases from V and 7 bases from J, with 4 bases between. The CDR3 sequence is 12 residues long. The PCR was carried out with 60 Vbeta primers and 13 Jbeta primers. Sequencing used immunoSEQ multiplex PCR; TCRdb keeps in-frame clones, though not all of them. In the table there are under 150,000 clones, 75% to 80% of which are singletons. With respect to this clone: Its antigen is currently unknown.

The specimen was PBMCs. The rearrangement joins TRBV2 to TRBJ1-5, with D uncertain. The source of this sequence is a woman in her twenties or thirties in good health and CMV-seronegative. The CDR3 here is CASSEARQPQHF. Written as DNA, the CDR3 is TGTGCCAGCAGTGAAGCGCGCCAGCCCCAGCATTTT.